This T cell receptor (beta chain) was captured by sequencing in a study of regulatory T cells in long-lasting Graves disease. Whole-study context: For a period under 3 months, newly diagnosed Graves' patients had taken antithyroid drugs. Findings and limits, study-wide: Persistent disease favored TRBV28, TRBJ1-2 and TRBJ2-5. The researchers studied only peripheral blood, not thyroid tissue. Since the sample size was small, accuracy may have been reduced.

Investigators prepared the TCR beta libraries by applying iRepertoire HTBI primers and Arm-PCR of CDR3 regions. One entry per CDR3 protein, called by TCRdb with MiXCR from the multiplex PCR reads. The sample has 400,000 to 500,000 distinct CDR3 sequences, roughly 15% seen once. This clonotype was observed many times. Its target is unknown. Time point in this sample: newly diagnosed GD, antithyroid drugs for less than 3 months. The TCR library used RNA extracted from PBMCs. The V and J ends lost 0 bases and 5 bases respectively, with 13 bases between them. Germline CDR1 MNHEY, CDR2 SMNVEV (reference sequence). The CDR3 spans 16 residues. This sample also belongs to another study, concerning T cells in Graves' hyperthyroidism and ophthalmopathy.

Sequencing was performed on peripheral blood mononuclear cells (PBMCs), taken at new diagnosis, from a patient treated with antithyroid drugs. This receptor was taken from a woman in her forties with Graves disease. The genes are TRBV27 and TRBJ2-2; D might be TRBD1 (5 bases). The CDR3 region has the DNA TGTGCCAGCAGTTTATCTTTAGGGGCTACTACCGGGGAGCTGTTTTTT. Translated, it gives CASSLSLGATTGELFF.